Listed below are T cell receptor beta chains from one sample, sequenced in a study of cytomegalovirus exposure and HLA in healthy donors. Assay: immunoSEQ multiplex PCR; the TCRdb copy retains only in-frame clones and omits some. The data include approximately 82,000 clones; the top ten clones carry 1.4% to 1.5%. Sequenced material: PBMCs. These receptors all stem from a woman between 55 and 75 years old in good health and CMV-seronegative. CDR3s include the opening cysteine and the closing phenylalanine or tryptophan.

TRBV6-1,TRBJ2-2,CAGRTGGLTGELFF
TRBV7-9,TRBJ2-1,CASSLDYVGTSPRNEQFF
TRBV28,TRBJ2-3,CASSPRQGRKADTQYF
TRBV6-1,TRBJ2-7,CASSLGQGDYEQYF
TRBV6-6,TRBJ2-7,CASNLGTSGMEQYF
TRBV7-8,TRBJ1-4,CASSFDRGEKLFF
TRBV28,TRBJ1-3,CASSLSPRGNTIYF
TRBV13,TRBJ2-1,CASSARQGPYNEQFF
TRBV11-2,TRBJ2-7,CASSLERVYEQYF
TRBV5-4,TRBJ2-1,CASSLGGGTLYNEQFF
TRBV4-2,TRBJ1-2,CASSQAESGSLYGYTF
TRBV4-2,TRBJ1-5,CASSQDQGGRALSNQPQHF
TRBV29-1,TRBJ1-3,CSALGVTSGNTIYF
TRBV6-4,TRBJ2-5,CASSDSKGQGCETQYF
TRBV18,TRBJ1-6,CASSPRELQMNSPLHF
TRBV7-2,TRBJ2-3,CASRQRGGTDTQYF
TRBV7-2,TRBJ2-1,CASSPQREFYNEQFF
TRBV28,TRBJ1-2,CASSLASGQGIYGYTF
TRBV14,TRBJ2-7,CASSQDLTSTHEQYF
TRBV2,TRBJ2-3,CASSVNKWDTYQYF
TRBV7-9,TRBJ1-5,CASSFGEDQPQHF
TRBV30,TRBJ2-7,CAWTRLAGGEQYF
TRBV18,TRBJ2-2,CASSDRASGTGELFF
TRBV19,TRBJ1-2,CASSKQGLGNYGYTF